The 11 T cell receptor beta chains below were found in one sample sequenced in a study of blood T cell repertoires in COVID-19. Clones were sequenced by immunoSEQ multiplex PCR, and TCRdb holds only the in-frame ones, with some missing. The repertoire includes roughly 230,000 clones, almost 85% of them detected once, and 4% sits in the top ten. Sequencing input: peripheral blood. These receptors came from a man aged 50-60 years with acute or convalescent COVID-19.

J is TRBJ1-2 and V is TRBV9; no definite D call. Per germline, CDR1 SGDLS and CDR2 YYNGEE. The CDR3 has 16 residues. Trimming cost V 2 bases and J 0 bases, with 14 bases left between them. In nucleotides, the CDR3 is TGTGCCAGCAGCGTCGGGTCGGTCCGTACTAACTATGGCTACACCTTC. Its protein product is CASSVGSVRTNYGYTF.

This clone occurred once. This chain links TRBV19 with TRBJ1-5, with TRBD1 as a possible D gene (6 bases). Per the germline V gene, CDR1 is LNHDA and CDR2 is SQIVND (reference sequence). With 2 bases removed from V and 7 bases from J, the gap between germline ends came to 12 bases. CDR3 length: 14 residues. The CDR3 region has the DNA TGTGCCAGTAGTATATCAGGGGATACCCAGCCCCAGCATTTT. Its translation: CASSISGDTQPQHF.

The CDR3 sequence is CASTRGANVLTF. CDR3 sequence (DNA): TGTGCCAGTACCCGGGGGGCCAACGTCCTGACTTTC. The rearrangement joins TRBV9 to TRBJ2-6; D is unclear. V was cut by 8 bases and J by 4 bases, with 7 bases left in between. CDR1 is SGDLS, CDR2 YYNGEE, per germline. The length of the CDR3 is 12 residues. Full variable domain (missing parts from reference TRBV9 and TRBJ2-6): DSGVTQTPKHLITATGQRVTLRCSPRSGDLSVYWYQQSLDQGLQFLIQYYNGEERAKGNILERFSAQQFPDLHSELNLSSLELGDSALYFCASTRGANVLTFGAGSRLTVL.

The gene calls are TRBV6-5 and TRBJ2-4; 10 positions match TRBD2. The CDR3 length is 15 residues. The J segment lost 3 bases and the V segment lost 7 bases, leaving 6 bases of the junction unmatched. CDR1 MNHEY and CDR2 SVGAGI come from the germline V gene. This CDR3 reads CASNLAGVGKNIQYF. CDR3 nucleotides: TGTGCCAGCAATCTAGCGGGAGTGGGCAAAAACATTCAGTACTTC.

J is TRBJ2-2 and V is TRBV7-9; 11 bases are a match to TRBD2. Germline CDR1 and CDR2: SEHNR and FQNEAQ (reference sequence). The CDR3 loop spans 16 amino acids. V shed 3 bases, J shed 2 bases, and the junction held 2 bases outside the gene matches. The CDR3 loop is CASSFGTSGNTGELFF. The CDR3 bases are TGTGCCAGCAGCTTCGGGACTAGCGGTAACACCGGGGAGCTGTTTTTT.

The genes are TRBV28 and TRBJ1-2, with D unresolved. The germline gives CDR1 MDHEN, CDR2 SYDVKM. V was cut by 6 bases and J by 8 bases, with 10 bases left in between. The CDR3 is 11 amino acids. In DNA, the CDR3 is TGTGCCAGCAGCTCGGAGTGGGGCTACACCTTC. This gives the protein CASSSEWGYTF.

This rearrangement joins TRBV5-1 to TRBJ2-7; possible D gene TRBD2, 5 bases. With 7 bases removed from V and 3 bases from J, the gap between germline ends came to 17 bases. The CDR3 length is 14 residues. CDR1 SGHRS and CDR2 YFSETQ come from the germline V gene. The CDR3 region is CASSFAGLNYEQYF. In DNA form, the CDR3 reads TGCGCCAGCTCATTCGCGGGCCTAAACTACGAGCAGTACTTC. Drawing the rest from reference TRBV5-1 and TRBJ2-7, the complete variable domain is KAGVTQTPRYLIKTRGQQVTLSCSPISGHRSVSWYQQTPGQGLQFLFEYFSETQRNKGNFPGRFSGRQFSNSRSEMNVSTLELGDSALYLCASSFAGLNYEQYFGPGTRLTVT.

The CDR3 DNA reads TGTGCCAGCTCACCATTGGAGGGGAGCAATCAGCCCCAGCATTTT. As protein: CASSPLEGSNQPQHF. This chain links TRBV18 with TRBJ1-5; D might be TRBD1 (5 bases). CDR3 size: 15 residues. The V and J ends lost 2 bases and 1 base respectively, with 9 bases between them. CDR1 is KGHSH, CDR2 LQKENI, per germline.

The table lists this clone with a count of one. The V gene is TRBV6-5, the J gene TRBJ1-1; no reliable D call. Germline CDR1 and CDR2: MNHEY and SVGAGI. The CDR3 is made up of 14 amino acids. Trimming removed 6 bases at V and 1 base at J, with 12 bases between. The CDR3 loop is CASRETGKNTEAFF. CDR3 bases: TGTGCCAGCAGAGAGACGGGGAAGAACACTGAAGCTTTCTTT.

There are a few counts of this clone. This chain uses TRBV15 with TRBJ2-4; D call uncertain. Deletions cut 0 bases from V and 3 bases from J, with 15 bases between. The V gene's germline CDR1 is LNHNV and CDR2 YYDKDF (reference sequence). The CDR3 consists of 17 residues. Here the CDR3 reads CATSRDFSAPIKNIQYF. Written as DNA, the CDR3 is TGTGCCACCAGCAGAGATTTCTCAGCGCCTATCAAAAACATTCAGTACTTC.

This chain links TRBV28 with TRBJ2-1; TRBD1 matches at 8 bases. V trimming: 5 bases; J trimming: 5 bases; junction bases outside the gene matches: 8. Germline V lookup: CDR1 MDHEN, CDR2 SYDVKM. CDR3 size: 15 residues. The CDR3 spells CASSQSGQVNNEQFF. The CDR3 bases are TGTGCCAGCAGTCAATCGGGACAGGTCAACAATGAGCAGTTCTTC. The full variable domain, completed using reference TRBV28 and TRBJ2-1, is DVKVTQSSRYLVKRTGEKVFLECVQDMDHENMFWYRQDPGLGLRLIYFSYDVKMKEKGDIPEGYSVSREKKERFSLILESASTNQTSMYLCASSQSGQVNNEQFFGPGTRLTVL.